A single sample is the source of the 12 T cell receptor beta chains below, sequenced in a study of blood T cell repertoires in COVID-19. Using immunoSEQ multiplex PCR, the repertoire was profiled, and TCRdb retains in-frame clones only, with some absent. The table has 29,000 or so clones, over 75% seen once. The specimen sequenced was peripheral blood. The receptors originated from a man aged 60 to 69 with acute or convalescent COVID-19.

The genes are TRBV7-3 and TRBJ2-2, with D possibly matching TRBD1 (5 bases). Germline V gene sequence: CDR1 SGHTA, CDR2 FQGTGA. Trimming left V 5 bases short and J 1 base short, with 8 bases between. CDR3 length equals 14 residues. The DNA for the CDR3 is TGTGCCAGCAGCGTGACAGAGAACACCGGGGAGCTGTTTTTT. This gives the protein CASSVTENTGELFF.

This clone came up once. The V gene is TRBV10-3, the J gene TRBJ1-2; D perhaps matches TRBD1 (6 bases). Germline V gives CDR1 ENHRY, CDR2 SYGVKD. The V and J ends lost 6 bases and 0 bases respectively, with 8 bases between them. The CDR3 is made up of 13 amino acids. In nucleotides, the CDR3 is TGTGCCATCAGGGACAGCTCTAACTATGGCTACACCTTC. It specifies CAIRDSSNYGYTF.

The genes are TRBV6-6 and TRBJ2-7; TRBD1 matches 8 bases. With V trimmed by 5 bases and J by 8 bases, 8 bases remained unmatched. Per germline, CDR1 MNHNY and CDR2 SVGAGI (reference sequence). There are 13 residues in the CDR3. The CDR3 DNA reads TGTGCCAGCAGTCGTCCGGGACAGGTGAAGCAGTACTTC. This encodes CASSRPGQVKQYF.

This clone showed up just once. V and J are TRBV9 and TRBJ1-1; TRBD1 matches at 7 bases. V gave up 6 bases and J gave up 1 base; unmatched junction bases: 15. Germline CDR1 SGDLS, CDR2 YYNGEE. The CDR3 contains 17 residues. The CDR3 bases are TGTGCCAGCAACGGTAAAACAGGGGATTTTCGGAACACTGAAGCTTTCTTT. Residues: CASNGKTGDFRNTEAFF.

The V and J genes are TRBV27 and TRBJ2-7, with 9 bases aligning to TRBD1. CDR3 length: 15 amino acids. In germline, CDR1 is MNHEY, CDR2 SMNVEV (reference sequence). J lost 3 bases, V lost 0 bases, and 3 bases had no gene match. The CDR3 protein is CASSLSGTGYYEQYF. Written as DNA, the CDR3 is TGTGCCAGCAGTTTATCGGGGACAGGGTACTACGAGCAGTACTTC.

As DNA, the CDR3 is TGTGCCAGCAGTTCCCTCCGGGACATACCAAAAGAGACCCAGTACTTC. This codes for CASSSLRDIPKETQYF. The V and J genes are TRBV6-5 and TRBJ2-5, with D maybe TRBD1 (6 bases). Trimming left V 4 bases short and J 3 bases short, with 18 bases between. Germline V gene data show CDR1 as MNHEY and CDR2 as SVGAGI. The CDR3 is 16 residues long.

The chain couples TRBV15 to TRBJ1-1; tentative D call: TRBD1 (5 bases). CDR3 size: 14 residues. With 3 bases removed from V and 2 bases from J, the gap between germline ends came to 10 bases. Per the germline V gene, CDR1 is LNHNV and CDR2 is YYDKDF (reference sequence). CDR3 bases: TGTGCCACCAGCAGGCGCACAGGTAACACTGAAGCTTTCTTT. This codes for CATSRRTGNTEAFF.

A single count supports this clone. The rearrangement uses TRBV5-1 and TRBJ2-1, with TRBD1 identical over 7 bases. V lost 3 bases to trimming and J lost 6 bases; unmatched junction nucleotides: 12. This CDR3 region has 16 residues. Per the germline V gene, CDR1 is SGHRS and CDR2 is YFSETQ. The CDR3 DNA reads TGCGCCAGCAGCTCGACGACAGGGTCATCATTCAATGAGCAGTTCTTC. Amino acid sequence: CASSSTTGSSFNEQFF.

The V gene is TRBV2, the J gene TRBJ2-7; 11 positions agree with TRBD1. J lost 1 base, V lost 10 bases, and 6 bases had no gene match. CDR1 is SNHLY, CDR2 FYNNEI, per germline. This CDR3 spans 14 amino acids. CDR3 in amino acids: CATSGTGGSYEQYF. The CDR3 region has the DNA TGTGCCACCTCCGGGACAGGGGGGTCCTACGAGCAGTACTTC. The entire variable domain, with the rest obtained from reference TRBV2 and TRBJ2-7, is as follows: EPEVTQTPSHQVTQMGQEVILRCVPISNHLYFYWYRQILGQKVEFLVSFYNNEISEKSEIFDDQFSVERPDGSNFTLKIRSTKLEDSAMYFCATSGTGGSYEQYFGPGTRLTVT.

This clone was observed once. The chain couples TRBV29-1 to TRBJ2-3; 7 nucleotides align to TRBD1. Germline V lookup: CDR1 SQVTM, CDR2 ANQGSEA. The CDR3 has 15 residues. Germline trimming cut 4 bases from V and 2 bases from J; bases unmatched to any gene: 9. CDR3 in amino acids: CSVGTGSYTTDTQYF. CDR3 DNA sequence: TGCAGCGTTGGGACAGGCTCTTATACCACAGATACGCAGTATTTT.

This clone appeared once. The rearrangement joins TRBV10-1 to TRBJ2-3; 8 nucleotides line up with TRBD1. Germline V lookup: CDR1 WNHNN, CDR2 SYGVQD (reference sequence). The CDR3 sequence is 14 residues long. J lost 2 bases, V lost 8 bases, and 6 bases had no gene match. The CDR3 protein is CASGRDRTTDTQYF. The CDR3 nucleotides are TGCGCCAGCGGCCGGGACAGGACCACAGATACGCAGTATTTT.

The chain recombines TRBV15 with TRBJ1-2, with 7 bases aligning to TRBD1. J gave up 2 bases and V 2 bases, and 5 bases lay outside the gene matches. This CDR3 is 15 amino acids long. Germline V gene lookup returns CDR1 LNHNV and CDR2 YYDKDF (reference sequence). The CDR3 DNA is TGTGCCACCAGCAGACCAGGGGGAAAAAACTATGGCTACACCTTC. Its protein product is CATSRPGGKNYGYTF.